The present TCR beta chain was sequenced within a study of blood T cell repertoires in COVID-19. As for the study in general: Researchers got acute and convalescent COVID-19 samples from the United States, Italy and Spain. T cells, B-cell-depleted T cells, or PBMCs provided the cDNA or gDNA that served as material.

Trimming cost V 9 bases and J 4 bases; bases outside gene matches: 15. The CDR3 runs 16 residues. Germline V CDR1 and CDR2: MDHEN, SYDVKM. The authors' processing: The authors estimated nucleated cell counts from reference gene primer amplification. Clones were read by immunoSEQ multiplex PCR, and TCRdb kept only the in-frame ones, dropping some. V and J calls and clone size come straight from that table; D and trimming were deduced from the DNA. This table holds approximately 270,000 clones, 70% to 90% found once. Sample: peripheral blood. The chain carries TRBV28 and TRBJ2-3; TRBD1 agrees at 8 bases. This TCR came from a woman in her 70s with acute or convalescent COVID-19. The CDR3 nucleotides are TGTGCCAGTTCTACCCCAGGGGGCACGGTGGCAGATACGCAGTATTTT. This codes for CASSTPGGTVADTQYF.